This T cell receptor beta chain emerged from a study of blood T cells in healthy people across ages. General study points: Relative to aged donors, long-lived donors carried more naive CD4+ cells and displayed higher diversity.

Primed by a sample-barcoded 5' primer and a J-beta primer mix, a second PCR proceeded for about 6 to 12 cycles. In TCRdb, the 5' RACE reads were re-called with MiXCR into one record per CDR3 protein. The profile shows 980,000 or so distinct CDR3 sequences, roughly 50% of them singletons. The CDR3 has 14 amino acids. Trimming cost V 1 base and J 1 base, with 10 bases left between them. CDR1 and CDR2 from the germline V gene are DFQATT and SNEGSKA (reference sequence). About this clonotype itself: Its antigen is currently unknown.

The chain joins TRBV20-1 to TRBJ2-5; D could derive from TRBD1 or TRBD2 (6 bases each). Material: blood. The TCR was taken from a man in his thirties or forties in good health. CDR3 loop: CSARAGAPQETQYF. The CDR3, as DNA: TGCAGTGCTAGAGCGGGGGCCCCCCAAGAGACCCAGTACTTC.